This T cell receptor beta chain came from a study of T cell responses to AZD1222 COVID-19 vaccine. Study as a whole: Recipients boosted at about 4 weeks or about 12 weeks are pooled. Regarding the study as a whole: Clonal diversity may have been underestimated, and the donors were mostly white British, with more females than males. In the spike-specific TCR repertoire, nearly half reportedly target unmutated variant regions. Only six or seven AZD1222 recipients tested seropositive at baseline.

TCRdb keeps only in-frame clones here, not all; method: immunoSEQ multiplex PCR. This sample has 140,000 to 150,000 clones; roughly nine tenths occur once, and the top ten carry approximately 1.5%. In its sample, this clone was seen once. Antigen: not known. This CDR3 is built from 12 residues. V lost 2 bases and J lost 4, with 6 bases in between. Germline V gene lookup returns CDR1 MNHEY and CDR2 SMNVEV (reference sequence). The chain recombines TRBV27 with TRBJ2-7, with D perhaps TRBD1 (6 bases). The source is an adult in good health. The sample was peripheral blood, taken on day 0 of AZD1222 vaccination. The CDR3 bases are TGTGCCAGCAGTTTACAGGGGTACGAGCAGTACTTC. This sequence encodes CASSLQGYEQYF.